The rows below give T cell receptor beta chains drawn from one sample of a study of T cells after yellow fever vaccination. Using its own MiXCR run on the 5' RACE reads, TCRdb lists one record per CDR3 protein. The table records tens of thousands of distinct CDR3 sequences, over 9.5% of them present only once. The sequencing used PBMCs, either bulk or a sorted T-cell subset (CD4+, CD8+, memory, or dextramer-sorted; not recorded which), collected around 15 days after the first yellow fever vaccination. These receptors all stem from a man between 18 and 29 years old who received the YFV17D yellow fever vaccine. Each CDR3 is given with its conserved first and last residue. A D gene is named only where the DNA matches it firmly. Rows may omit the clone size; those that give it use once, few, many or a size class.

size: many
D: NA
V: TRBV18
J: TRBJ2-3
DNA: TGTGCCAGCTCACCAATGGACCCGACGGGAGATACGCAGTATTTT
CDR3: CASSPMDPTGDTQYF

size: many
D: NA
V: TRBV12-3/TRBV12-4
J: TRBJ2-3
DNA: TGTGCCAGCAGTTTCAGCACAGATACGCAGTATTTT
CDR3: CASSFSTDTQYF

size: many
D: NA
V: TRBV4-3
J: TRBJ2-2
DNA: TGCGCCAGCAGCCAAGAGAACGGGGTAGCCGGGGAGCTGTTTTTT
CDR3: CASSQENGVAGELFF

size: many
D: NA
V: TRBV6-5
J: TRBJ2-3
DNA: TGTGCCAGCAGTTTGGCCTCTCCCACAGATACGCAGTATTTT
CDR3: CASSLASPTDTQYF

size: NA
D: TRBD1
V: TRBV18
J: TRBJ2-2
DNA: TGTGCCAGCTCGCAAGGGACAGACACCGGGGAGCTGTTTTTT
CDR3: CASSQGTDTGELFF

size: many
D: NA
V: TRBV30
J: TRBJ2-3
DNA: TGTGCCTGGAACAGGGCGGATACGCAGTATTTT
CDR3: CAWNRADTQYF

size: many
D: TRBD1
V: TRBV7-2
J: TRBJ2-7
DNA: TGTGCCAGCAGCTCCGGGACAGATTACTACGAGCAGTACTTC
CDR3: CASSSGTDYYEQYF

size: many
D: NA
V: TRBV20-1
J: TRBJ1-2
DNA: TGCAGTGCTAGAGATTGGGGGGGTGGAAACTATGGCTACACCTTC
CDR3: CSARDWGGGNYGYTF

size: many
D: NA
V: TRBV9
J: TRBJ2-5
DNA: TGTGCCAGCAGCCCCAGGCTGGGGGAGACCCAGTACTTC
CDR3: CASSPRLGETQYF

size: many
D: NA
V: TRBV6-4
J: TRBJ2-1
DNA: TGTGCCAGCAGAAAACCCGGGACACCGGGCTTAGCCGCCTACAATGAGCAGTTCTTC
CDR3: CASRKPGTPGLAAYNEQFF

size: many
D: NA
V: TRBV5-1
J: TRBJ1-2
DNA: TGCGCCAGCAGCTTGGGGACCCCCGAGGGGGGCTACACCTTC
CDR3: CASSLGTPEGGYTF

size: many
D: NA
V: TRBV5-6
J: TRBJ2-2
DNA: TGTGCCAGCAGCCCAAGCCAAAAATTGTCCGGGGAGCTGTTTTTT
CDR3: CASSPSQKLSGELFF